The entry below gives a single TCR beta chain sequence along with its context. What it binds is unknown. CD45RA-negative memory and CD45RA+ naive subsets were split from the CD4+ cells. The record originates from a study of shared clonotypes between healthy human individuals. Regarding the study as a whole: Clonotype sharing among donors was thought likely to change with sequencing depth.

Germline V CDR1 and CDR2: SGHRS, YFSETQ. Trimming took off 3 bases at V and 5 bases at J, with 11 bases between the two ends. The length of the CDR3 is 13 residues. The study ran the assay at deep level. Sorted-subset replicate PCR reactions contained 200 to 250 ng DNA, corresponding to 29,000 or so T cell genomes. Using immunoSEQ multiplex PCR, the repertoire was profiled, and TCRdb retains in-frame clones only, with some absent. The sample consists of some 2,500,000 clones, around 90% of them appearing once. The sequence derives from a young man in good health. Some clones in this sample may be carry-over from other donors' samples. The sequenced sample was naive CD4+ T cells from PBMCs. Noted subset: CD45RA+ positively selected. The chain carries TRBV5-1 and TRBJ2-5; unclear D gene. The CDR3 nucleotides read TGCGCCAGCAGCTCTGGGTCGGTGGAGACCCAGTACTTC. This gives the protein CASSSGSVETQYF.